This is a list of T cell receptor beta chains from one sample in a study of T cell responses to AZD1222 COVID-19 vaccine. TCRdb's table, derived via immunoSEQ multiplex PCR, lists solely in-frame clones and lacks some. Of about 140,000 clones in the sample, 88% are singletons; the top ten hold 2.5% to 3.5%. The starting material was peripheral blood, obtained 28 days after the second AZD1222 dose. The receptors derive from an adult who received the AZD1222 COVID-19 vaccine. The CDR3 runs from the conserved cysteine through the conserved F or W. Each record gives: clone size, D gene, V gene, J gene, CDR3 protein, CDR3 DNA. D genes are given only for firm matches. The size field is filled for only some rows; it gives once, few, many or a size class.

>once|NA|TRBV19|TRBJ1-5
CATSRANQPQHF
TGTGCCACCTCAAGGGCCAATCAGCCCCAGCATTTT
>NA|NA|TRBV9|TRBJ2-1
CASSVLSDFLYNEQFF
TGTGCCAGCAGCGTACTTAGCGACTTCCTCTACAATGAGCAGTTCTTC
>NA|NA|TRBV7-9|TRBJ2-6
CASSDRDPVVPTF
TGTGCCAGCAGCGACCGGGACCCAGTAGTCCCGACTTTC
>NA|TRBD1|TRBV6-1|TRBJ1-2
CASGDRGTNYGYTF
TGTGCCAGCGGTGACAGGGGAACCAACTATGGCTACACCTTC
>NA|TRBD1|TRBV5-1|TRBJ1-4
CASGRGTENEKLFF
TGCGCCAGCGGCCGCGGGACAGAGAATGAAAAACTGTTTTTT
>NA|TRBD1|TRBV6-5|TRBJ2-7
CASSYGQGAREQYF
TGTGCCAGCAGTTACGGGCAGGGGGCGAGGGAGCAGTACTTC
>once|NA|TRBV28|TRBJ2-1
CASCVPYNEQFF
TGTGCCAGCTGTGTCCCCTACAATGAGCAGTTCTTC
>once|NA|TRBV24-1|TRBJ1-2
CATSSPGGGSNYGYTF
TGTGCCACCAGTTCACCCGGCGGAGGGTCGAACTATGGCTACACCTTC
>once|TRBD1|TRBV6-5|TRBJ2-2
CASERQGATGELFF
TGTGCCAGCGAGAGACAGGGGGCAACCGGGGAGCTGTTTTTT
>NA|TRBD1|TRBV6-5|TRBJ1-1
CASRDRGKAFF
TGTGCCAGCCGGGACAGGGGTAAAGCTTTCTTT
>NA|TRBD1|TRBV5-1|TRBJ2-3
CASSHGQGVGGDTQYF
TGCGCCAGCAGCCACGGACAGGGTGTGGGGGGAGATACGCAGTATTTT
>NA|NA|TRBV9|TRBJ1-2
CASSFAAGSYGYTF
TGTGCCAGCAGCTTCGCCGCGGGATCCTATGGCTACACCTTC
>NA|NA|TRBV9|TRBJ1-2
CASSVAGYGYTF
TGTGCCAGCAGCGTAGCAGGGTATGGCTACACCTTC
>NA|NA|TRBV6-5|TRBJ1-2
CASSQTTPGNYGYTF
TGTGCCAGCAGCCAGACCACCCCTGGCAACTATGGCTACACCTTC
>NA|NA|TRBV7-8|TRBJ1-5
CASSPKMRMIYSNQPQHF
TGTGCCAGCAGCCCGAAGATGCGAATGATTTATAGCAATCAGCCCCAGCATTTT
>NA|NA|TRBV10-2|TRBJ2-7
CASSVSRGISYEQYF
TGCGCCAGCAGTGTATCGAGGGGAATTAGCTACGAGCAGTACTTC
>NA|TRBD1|TRBV7-2|TRBJ1-2
CASSIQTGGNYGYTF
TGTGCCAGCAGCATACAGACAGGGGGAAACTATGGCTACACCTTC
>NA|NA|TRBV9|TRBJ2-3
CASSPIGGGDTQYF
TGTGCCAGCAGCCCTATAGGGGGTGGTGATACGCAGTATTTT
>NA|TRBD1|TRBV11-2|TRBJ1-1
CASSWTGRGLNTEAFF
TGTGCCAGCAGCTGGACAGGGAGGGGGCTTAACACTGAAGCTTTCTTT
>NA|TRBD1|TRBV5-1|TRBJ1-1
CASSLVGQANTEAFF
TGCGCCAGCAGCTTGGTGGGACAGGCGAACACTGAAGCTTTCTTT
>NA|NA|TRBV9|TRBJ1-1
CASSQTENTEAFF
TGTGCCAGCAGCCAGACCGAAAACACTGAAGCTTTCTTT
>NA|NA|TRBV9|TRBJ2-1
CASSYAGTKDNEQFF
TGTGCCAGCAGCTACGCCGGGACGAAAGACAATGAGCAGTTCTTC
>few|NA|TRBV7-6|TRBJ2-5
CASGSSSWSTQYF
TGTGCCAGCGGTTCGAGTAGCTGGTCGACCCAGTACTTC
>NA|TRBD2|TRBV5-1|TRBJ2-1
CASSSTSGAYNEQFF
TGCGCCAGCAGCTCCACTAGCGGAGCCTACAATGAGCAGTTCTTC
>NA|NA|TRBV28|TRBJ2-3
CASSPLTGFTDTQYF
TGTGCCAGCAGTCCCTTGACCGGCTTCACAGATACGCAGTATTTT
>NA|TRBD2|TRBV6-2/TRBV6-3|TRBJ2-1
CASSLLAGGGNEQFF
TGTGCCAGCAGTTTACTAGCGGGGGGTGGCAATGAGCAGTTCTTC
>NA|NA|TRBV28|TRBJ1-2
CASSRSISGGYTF
TGTGCCAGCAGTAGATCCATATCGGGTGGCTACACCTTC
>NA|NA|TRBV5-1|TRBJ1-5
CASSLGAENQPQHF
TGCGCCAGCAGCTTGGGGGCAGAGAATCAGCCCCAGCATTTT
>NA|NA|TRBV30|TRBJ2-5
CAWSWQSEKPGKETQYF
TGTGCCTGGAGTTGGCAGAGCGAAAAACCGGGCAAAGAGACCCAGTACTTC
>NA|NA|TRBV3-1/TRBV3-2|TRBJ2-2
CASSRTEGTGELFF
TGTGCCAGCAGCCGTACCGAGGGCACCGGGGAGCTGTTTTTT
>NA|NA|TRBV27|TRBJ2-3
CASRLQSTDTQYF
TGTGCCAGCAGACTCCAGAGCACAGATACGCAGTATTTT
>once|NA|TRBV28|TRBJ2-7
CASSPPSYEQYF
TGTGCCAGCAGTCCTCCTTCCTACGAGCAGTACTTC
>NA|NA|TRBV28|TRBJ2-4
CASTPPGTLKNIQYF
TGTGCCAGCACCCCCCCAGGCACGCTCAAAAACATTCAGTACTTC
>NA|TRBD1|TRBV30|TRBJ1-5
CAWTDRANQPQHF
TGTGCCTGGACGGACAGGGCGAATCAGCCCCAGCATTTT
>NA|NA|TRBV7-2|TRBJ1-1
CASSFMTANTEAFF
TGTGCCAGCAGCTTCATGACAGCAAACACTGAAGCTTTCTTT
>NA|NA|TRBV27|TRBJ2-3
CASSTPSSTDTQYF
TGTGCCAGCAGCACTCCCTCCAGCACAGATACGCAGTATTTT
>few|NA|TRBV12-3/TRBV12-4|TRBJ2-7
CASSFLGYEQYF
TGTGCCAGCAGTTTTCTCGGATACGAGCAGTACTTC
>NA|NA|TRBV19|TRBJ1-1
CASRESRGGTEAFF
TGTGCCAGTAGGGAGTCCAGGGGAGGCACTGAAGCTTTCTTT
>NA|TRBD1|TRBV10-3|TRBJ2-3
CAIRQGLEGDTQYF
TGTGCCATCAGACAGGGGTTAGAGGGGGATACGCAGTATTTT
>medium-sized|NA|TRBV3-1/TRBV3-2|TRBJ2-1
CASKPQGGYNEQFF
TGTGCCAGCAAACCCCAGGGGGGGTACAATGAGCAGTTCTTC
>NA|NA|TRBV28|TRBJ1-1
CASSLDMNTEAFF
TGTGCCAGCAGTTTAGATATGAACACTGAAGCTTTCTTT
>NA|NA|TRBV24-1|TRBJ2-1
CATSREGEQFF
TGTGCCACCAGCCGGGAAGGTGAGCAGTTCTTC
>NA|NA|TRBV28|TRBJ1-5
CASETLTDQPQHF
TGTGCCAGCGAAACTCTCACCGATCAGCCCCAGCATTTT
>NA|NA|TRBV19|TRBJ2-7
CASSAVNGEFYEQYF
TGTGCCAGTAGTGCCGTTAACGGGGAGTTCTACGAGCAGTACTTC
>NA|NA|TRBV5-6|TRBJ2-1
CASSLASGGNEQFF
TGTGCCAGCAGCTTGGCCTCAGGCGGCAATGAGCAGTTCTTC
>NA|NA|TRBV23-1|TRBJ1-5
CASVSNQPQHF
TGCGCCAGCGTTAGCAATCAGCCCCAGCATTTT